Sequencing of this T cell receptor (beta chain) was carried out in a study of response to subunit inactivated influenza vaccine. The study, taken as a whole, reports: There was a suggestion from the authors that each seasonal influenza vaccination recruits few new T cells.

Germline lookup yields CDR1 SGHVS and CDR2 FQNEAQ. The CDR3 spans 14 residues. The V end was cut by 1 base, the J end by 2 bases, with 9 bases between. TCRdb reprocessed the RT-PCR reads via MiXCR and lists one record per CDR3 protein. The sample carries hundreds of thousands of distinct CDR3 sequences, approximately 14% recorded once. This clonotype was found many times. Its matching antigen is unknown. The chain employs TRBV7-8 and TRBJ2-7, with D hard to call. This material consisted of PBMCs from blood, taken 14 days before vaccination. This receptor was taken from a man between 45 and 60 years old who received an inactivated influenza vaccine. The CDR3 DNA is TGTGCCAGCAGCTTAGGTACCGGAACCTACGAGCAGTACTTC. Its protein is CASSLGTGTYEQYF.